These 14 T cell receptor beta chains originate from one sample sequenced in a study of shared clonotypes between healthy human individuals. Data came from immunoSEQ multiplex PCR; TCRdb stores just in-frame clones and leaves some out. The sample gives approximately 2,300,000 clones, around 90% of which show up once; 0.3% to 0.45% is in the top ten. Sequenced: naive CD4+ T cells from PBMCs. Described subset: CD45RA+ positively selected. These receptors were taken from a man younger than 30 in good health. Some clones in this sample may be carry-over from other donors' samples.

The J gene is TRBJ1-1, the V gene TRBV9; D remains ambiguous. The CDR3 extends over 14 amino acids. The ends were cut back, 3 bases at V and 0 bases at J, with 9 bases in the middle. The germline CDR1 and CDR2 sequences are SGDLS and YYNGEE. The CDR3 sequence is CASSEGNLNTEAFF. Here the CDR3 DNA reads TGTGCCAGCAGCGAGGGCAATTTGAACACTGAAGCTTTCTTT.

The chain couples TRBV27 to TRBJ1-5; 8 positions agree with TRBD1. Germline CDR1 and CDR2: MNHEY and SMNVEV (reference sequence). Germline trimming cut 0 bases from V and 1 base from J; bases unmatched to any gene: 5. The CDR3 length is 17 residues. This CDR3 is CASSLSWTGLSNQPQHF. The CDR3, as DNA: TGTGCCAGCAGTTTATCGTGGACAGGGCTAAGCAATCAGCCCCAGCATTTT.

The sample holds one count of this clone. V usage is TRBV6-6 and J usage is TRBJ1-1; TRBD1 aligns across 9 bases. Germline CDR1 is MNHNY and CDR2 is SVGAGI (reference sequence). The CDR3 spans 14 residues. V shed 5 bases, J shed 6 bases, and the junction held 7 bases outside the gene matches. The CDR3 nucleotides read TGTGCCAGCAGTCCTGGACAGGGGAGATCTGAAGCTTTCTTT. Translated, it gives CASSPGQGRSEAFF.

The rearrangement links TRBV2 to TRBJ1-4; tentative D call: TRBD1 (5 bases). Deletions cut 6 bases from V and 7 bases from J, with 18 bases between. Looked up from germline, CDR1 is SNHLY and CDR2 is FYNNEI. CDR3 length equals 15 residues. The CDR3 DNA reads as TGTGCCAGCAGCTCGAGGGACCGCCCGACTGAAAAACTGTTTTTT. The encoded protein is CASSSRDRPTEKLFF.

V gene TRBV4-2 combines with J gene TRBJ1-5; D is possibly TRBD1 (6 bases). Germline V gene data show CDR1 as LGHNA and CDR2 as YNFKEQ. The CDR3 has 16 residues. The V and J ends lost 0 bases and 10 bases respectively, with 19 bases between them. For the CDR3, the DNA is TGTGCCAGCAGCCAAGATCAGGGGAGTAAAAGTGGCCCCCAGCATTTT. Translated, it gives CASSQDQGSKSGPQHF.

The chain has TRBV4-1 and TRBJ1-2; no reliable D call. The CDR3 is 12 amino acids. V was trimmed by 3 bases and J by 8 bases, leaving 10 bases between them. Germline-derived CDR1 and CDR2 are MGHRA and YSYEKL. CDR3 sequence: CASSHLVGGYTF. CDR3 DNA sequence: TGCGCCAGCAGCCACCTCGTCGGGGGCTACACCTTC.

The chain has TRBV4-1 and TRBJ2-3, with 12 bases matching TRBD2. Germline V CDR1 and CDR2: MGHRA, YSYEKL. This CDR3 is built from 16 residues. Losses at the gene ends were 4 bases for V and 4 bases for J; bases not matched to a gene: 6. The CDR3, as DNA: TGCGCCAGCAGCCGGTCCCTAGCGGGAGGGTCAGATACGCAGTATTTT. The encoded protein is CASSRSLAGGSDTQYF.

The chain has TRBV6-6 and TRBJ2-1; 7 bases are shared with TRBD2. Germline loops: CDR1 MNHNY, CDR2 SVGAGI (reference sequence). The CDR3 is made up of 15 amino acids. V shed 6 bases, J shed 6 bases, and the junction held 11 bases outside the gene matches. CDR3 sequence reads: CASSNRGGSGNEQFF. CDR3 coding DNA: TGTGCCAGCAGCAACCGGGGCGGGAGCGGCAATGAGCAGTTCTTC.

The chain carries TRBV11-1 and TRBJ1-1; unclear D gene. V was shortened by 0 bases and J by 8 bases, with 4 bases between the two germline ends. Germline loops: CDR1 SGHAT, CDR2 FQDESV (reference sequence). The CDR3 covers 11 residues. Here the CDR3 DNA reads TGTGCCAGCAGCTTAGCGGGAGAAGCTTTCTTT. This translates into CASSLAGEAFF.

This clone has a single count. The rearrangement uses TRBV6-6 and TRBJ2-5; no firm D call. Trimming pared 7 bases from V and 5 bases from J, leaving 14 bases between. CDR3 length: 13 amino acids. CDR1 MNHNY and CDR2 SVGAGI come from the germline V gene (reference sequence). CDR3 in DNA: TGTGCCAGCACCCCTACCCATGGGGAGACCCAGTACTTC. Protein: CASTPTHGETQYF.

The chain uses TRBV30 and TRBJ2-5; tentative D call: TRBD2 (6 bases). Germline lookup yields CDR1 GTSNPN and CDR2 SVGIG (reference sequence). There are 11 residues in the CDR3. CDR3 amino acids: CATEGRETQYF. Written as DNA, the CDR3 is TGTGCAACGGAGGGCCGGGAGACCCAGTACTTC. The full variable domain, in which reference TRBV30 and TRBJ2-5 provide the parts outside the CDR3, is SQTIHQWPATLVQPVGSPLSLECTVEGTSNPNLYWYRQAAGRGLQLLFYSVGIGQISSEVPQNLSASRPQDRQFILSSKKLLLSDSGFYLCATEGRETQYFGPGTRLLVL.

This chain uses TRBV7-3 with TRBJ2-6; 7 nucleotides align to TRBD1. From germline, CDR1 is SGHTA and CDR2 FQGTGA. Trimming took 5 bases from V and 0 from J; bases not matched to a gene: 10. CDR3 length: 18 amino acids. The CDR3 DNA sequence: TGTGCCAGCAGCCCTGGGCGACAGGGCCCCTCTGGGGCCAACGTCCTGACTTTC. Translating gives CASSPGRQGPSGANVLTF.

V is TRBV29-1 and J is TRBJ2-3; D might be TRBD2 (6 bases). Germline lookup yields CDR1 SQVTM and CDR2 ANQGSEA. The CDR3 is 13 residues long. Trimming cost V 2 bases and J 4 bases, with 10 bases left between them. CDR3 sequence: CSVERESADTQYF. CDR3 coding DNA: TGCAGCGTTGAACGGGAGAGCGCAGATACGCAGTATTTT.

The chain joins TRBV7-9 to TRBJ2-1; the D is unclear. This CDR3 is 15 amino acids long. Germline CDR1 reads SEHNR; CDR2 reads FQNEAQ (reference sequence). Trimming took off 1 base at V and 7 bases at J, with 14 bases between the two ends. CDR3 sequence (DNA): TGTGCCAGCAGCTTAGAGGCGGCTGGCTCTAATGAGCAGTTCTTC. Its translation is CASSLEAAGSNEQFF.